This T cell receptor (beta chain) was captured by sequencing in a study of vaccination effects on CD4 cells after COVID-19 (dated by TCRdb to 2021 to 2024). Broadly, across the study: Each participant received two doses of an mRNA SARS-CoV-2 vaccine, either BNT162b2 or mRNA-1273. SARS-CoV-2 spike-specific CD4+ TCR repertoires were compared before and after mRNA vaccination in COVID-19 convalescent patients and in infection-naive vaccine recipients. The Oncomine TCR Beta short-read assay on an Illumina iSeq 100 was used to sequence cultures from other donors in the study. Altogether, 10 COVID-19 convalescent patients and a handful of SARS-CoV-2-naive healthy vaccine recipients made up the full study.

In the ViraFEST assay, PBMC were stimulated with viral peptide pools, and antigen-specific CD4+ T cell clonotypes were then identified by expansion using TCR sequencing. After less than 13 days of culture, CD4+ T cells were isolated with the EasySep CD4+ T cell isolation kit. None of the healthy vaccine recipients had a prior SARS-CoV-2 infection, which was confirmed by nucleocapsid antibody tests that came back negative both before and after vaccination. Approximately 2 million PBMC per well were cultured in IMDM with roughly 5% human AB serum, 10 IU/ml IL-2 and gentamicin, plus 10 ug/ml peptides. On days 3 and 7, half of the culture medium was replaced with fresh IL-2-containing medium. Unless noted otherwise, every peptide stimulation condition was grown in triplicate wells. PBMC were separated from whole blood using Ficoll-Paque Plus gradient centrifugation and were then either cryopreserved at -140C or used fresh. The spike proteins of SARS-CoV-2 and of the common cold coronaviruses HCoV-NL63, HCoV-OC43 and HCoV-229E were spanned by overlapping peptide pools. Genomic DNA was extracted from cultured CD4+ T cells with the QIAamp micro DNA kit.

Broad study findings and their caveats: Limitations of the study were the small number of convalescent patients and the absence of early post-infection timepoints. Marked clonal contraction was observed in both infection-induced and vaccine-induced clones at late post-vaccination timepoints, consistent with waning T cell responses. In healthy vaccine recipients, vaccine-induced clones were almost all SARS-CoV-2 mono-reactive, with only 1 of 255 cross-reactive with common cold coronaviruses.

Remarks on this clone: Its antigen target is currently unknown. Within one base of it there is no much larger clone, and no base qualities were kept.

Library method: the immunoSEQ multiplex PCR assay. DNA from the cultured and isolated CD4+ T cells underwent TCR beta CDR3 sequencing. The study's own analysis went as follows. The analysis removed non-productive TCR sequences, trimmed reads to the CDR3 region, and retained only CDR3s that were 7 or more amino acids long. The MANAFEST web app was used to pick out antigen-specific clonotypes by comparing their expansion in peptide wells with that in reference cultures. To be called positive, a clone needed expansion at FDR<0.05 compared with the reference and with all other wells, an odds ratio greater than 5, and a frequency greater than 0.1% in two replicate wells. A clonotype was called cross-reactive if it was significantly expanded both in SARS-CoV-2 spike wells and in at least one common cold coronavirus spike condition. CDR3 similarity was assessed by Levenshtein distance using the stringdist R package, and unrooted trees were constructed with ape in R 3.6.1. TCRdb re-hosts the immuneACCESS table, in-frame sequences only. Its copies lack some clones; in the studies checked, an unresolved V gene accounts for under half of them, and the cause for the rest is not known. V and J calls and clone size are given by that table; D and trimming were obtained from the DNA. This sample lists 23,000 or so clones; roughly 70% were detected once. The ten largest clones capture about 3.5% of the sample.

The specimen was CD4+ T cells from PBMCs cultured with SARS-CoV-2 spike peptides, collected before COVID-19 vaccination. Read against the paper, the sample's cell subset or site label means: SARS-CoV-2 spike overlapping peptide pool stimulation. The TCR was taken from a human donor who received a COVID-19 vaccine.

The CDR3 reads as follows: CARSLGPSGANVLTF. Here is the DNA: TGTGCCAGAAGCTTGGGACCCTCTGGGGCCAACGTCCTGACTTTC. The chain is made from TRBV5-3 and TRBJ2-6, with the identity of the D gene unclear. TRBV5-3 counts as an open reading frame of uncertain function. The CDR3 contains 15 residues, cysteine and phenylalanine counted. Of all the DNA, just the CDR3 is kept, 45 bases in frame from base 1. A distance of 4 bases separates the germline ends of V and J, which lose 0 bases and 0 bases respectively.